This record concerns one TCR beta chain sequence. This entry comes from a study of blood T cell repertoires in COVID-19. The protocol was immunoSEQ multiplex PCR, while the TCRdb copy is restricted to in-frame clones and leaves out a portion. The data show about 220,000 clones, 70% to 90% seen once. Germline loops: CDR1 SNHLY, CDR2 FYNNEI. This CDR3 has 14 residues. V lost 8 bases to trimming and J lost 4 bases; unmatched junction nucleotides: 8. Patients of the Seattle cohort, enrolled during active infection, were followed longitudinally. This TCR was recovered from a woman in her sixties or seventies with COVID-19, enrolled during active disease. The chain joins TRBV2 to TRBJ2-5; 9 bases agree with TRBD2. Sequenced: peripheral blood. CDR3 region: CASGRGGAIETQYF. For the CDR3, the DNA is TGTGCCAGCGGGCGCGGGGGGGCCATAGAGACCCAGTACTTC.